What follows is one T cell receptor beta chain and its context. Its antigen is not known. Use of 60 Vbeta and 13 Jbeta primers characterized the PCR. The data were produced by immunoSEQ multiplex PCR, yet TCRdb's version contains in-frame clones alone and is incomplete. The sample lists some 110,000 clones; 76% were seen once. This entry comes from a study of cytomegalovirus exposure and HLA in healthy donors. As for the study in general: Membership in the Caucasian-associated ancestry cluster was found for about four fifths of 300 to 400 genotyped donors. Whole-study results and caveats: HLA alleles showed associations with fewer than 20,000 TCR beta sequences in a later analysis, at a 0.05 false discovery rate. There was a cluster of highly shared sequence variants that was likely a sequencing artifact. The authors later linked a missense DCLRE1C variant to TCR beta V- and J-gene trimming.

Trimming took 4 bases from V and 10 from J; bases not matched to a gene: 12. CDR3 length: 15 amino acids. Germline loops: CDR1 GTSNPN, CDR2 SVGIG (reference sequence). The chain carries TRBV30 and TRBJ2-1; TRBD2 aligns across 11 bases. Sequenced material: PBMCs. This clonotype was sampled from a man over 45 in good health and CMV-seronegative. As DNA, the CDR3 is TGTGCCTGGAAAGGGGGTAGCGGGGGGGCCGGGGAGCAGTTCTTC. Amino acid sequence: CAWKGGSGGAGEQFF.